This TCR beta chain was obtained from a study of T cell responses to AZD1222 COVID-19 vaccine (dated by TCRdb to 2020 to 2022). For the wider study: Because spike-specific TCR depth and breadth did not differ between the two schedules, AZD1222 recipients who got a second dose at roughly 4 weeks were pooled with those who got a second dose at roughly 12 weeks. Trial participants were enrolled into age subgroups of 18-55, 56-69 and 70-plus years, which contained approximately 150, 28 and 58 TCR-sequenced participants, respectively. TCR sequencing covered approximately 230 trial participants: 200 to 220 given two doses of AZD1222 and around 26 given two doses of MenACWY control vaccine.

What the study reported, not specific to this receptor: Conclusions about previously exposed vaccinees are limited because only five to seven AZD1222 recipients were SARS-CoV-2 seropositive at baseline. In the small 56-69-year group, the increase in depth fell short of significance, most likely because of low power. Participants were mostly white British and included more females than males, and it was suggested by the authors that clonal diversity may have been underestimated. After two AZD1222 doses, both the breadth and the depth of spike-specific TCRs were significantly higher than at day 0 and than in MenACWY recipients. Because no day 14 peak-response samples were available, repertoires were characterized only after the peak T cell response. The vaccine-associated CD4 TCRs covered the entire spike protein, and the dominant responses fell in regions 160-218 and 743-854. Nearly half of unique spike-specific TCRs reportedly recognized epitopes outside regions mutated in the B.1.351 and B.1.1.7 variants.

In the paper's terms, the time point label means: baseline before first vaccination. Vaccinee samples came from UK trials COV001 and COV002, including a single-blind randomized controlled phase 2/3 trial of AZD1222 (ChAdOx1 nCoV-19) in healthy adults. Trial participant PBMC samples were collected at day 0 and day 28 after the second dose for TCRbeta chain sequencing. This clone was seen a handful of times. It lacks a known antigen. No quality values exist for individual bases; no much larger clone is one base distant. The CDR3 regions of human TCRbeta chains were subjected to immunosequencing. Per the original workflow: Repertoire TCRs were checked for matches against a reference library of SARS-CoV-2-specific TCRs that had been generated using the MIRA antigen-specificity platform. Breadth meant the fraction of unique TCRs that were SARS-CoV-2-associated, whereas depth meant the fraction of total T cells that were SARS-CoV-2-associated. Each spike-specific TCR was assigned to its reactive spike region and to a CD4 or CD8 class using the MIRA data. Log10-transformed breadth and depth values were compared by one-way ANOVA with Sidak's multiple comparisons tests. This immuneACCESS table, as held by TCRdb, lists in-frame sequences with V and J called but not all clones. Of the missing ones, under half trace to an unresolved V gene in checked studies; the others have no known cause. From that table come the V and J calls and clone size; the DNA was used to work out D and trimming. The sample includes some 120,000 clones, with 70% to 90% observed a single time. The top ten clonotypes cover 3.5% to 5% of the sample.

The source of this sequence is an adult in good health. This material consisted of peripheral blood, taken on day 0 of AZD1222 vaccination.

The CDR3: CASSFRVGGYTF. The bases read TGTGCCAGCAGCTTCAGGGTAGGCGGCTACACCTTC. The chain links TRBV11-1 with TRBJ1-2; the D gene is possibly TRBD1, with 5 bases matching. CDR1 and CDR2, per the germline V gene (reference sequence), are SGHAT and FQDESV. The trim is 3 bases for V and 8 bases for J, with a gap of 10 bases between the germline ends. The CDR3 holds 12 amino acids from the cysteine to the phenylalanine. This entry keeps only the CDR3 DNA: 36 bases, framed from base 1.